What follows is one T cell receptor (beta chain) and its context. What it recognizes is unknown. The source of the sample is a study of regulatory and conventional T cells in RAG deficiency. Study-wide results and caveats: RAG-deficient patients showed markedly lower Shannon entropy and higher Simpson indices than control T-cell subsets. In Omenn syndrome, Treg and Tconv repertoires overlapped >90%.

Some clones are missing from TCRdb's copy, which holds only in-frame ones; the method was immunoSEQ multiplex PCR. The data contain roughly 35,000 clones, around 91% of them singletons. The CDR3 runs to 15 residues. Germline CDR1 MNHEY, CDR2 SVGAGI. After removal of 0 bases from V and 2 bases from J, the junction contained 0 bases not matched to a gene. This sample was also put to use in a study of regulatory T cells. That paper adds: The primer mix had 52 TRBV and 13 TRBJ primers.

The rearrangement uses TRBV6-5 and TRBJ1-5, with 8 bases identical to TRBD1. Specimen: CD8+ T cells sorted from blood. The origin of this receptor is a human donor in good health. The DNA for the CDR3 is TGTGCCAGCAGTTACTCGGGACAGGGCAATCAGCCCCAGCATTTT. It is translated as CASSYSGQGNQPQHF.